This T cell receptor (beta chain) was identified in a study of Ad26.COV2.S vaccination and SARS-CoV-2 variants. Study observations and caveats: Participants given vaccine showed non-spike TCR breadth similar to that of placebo recipients.

Using immunoSEQ multiplex PCR, the repertoire was profiled, and TCRdb retains in-frame clones only, with some absent. The repertoire consists of 250,000 to 300,000 clones, with about 90% occurring once and the leading ten covering around 3%. The CDR3 has 11 amino acids. CDR1 is GTSNPN, CDR2 SVGIG, per germline (reference sequence). V was pared by 1 base and J by 4 bases, with 2 bases between. The treatment was: some 20 received Ad26.COV2.S at low or high dose, single or two shots; about 5 received placebo; per-sample allocation not given. All samples were drawn on day 63, counting from the first vaccine or placebo injection. Note on this clone: Its antigen is not known.

The J gene is TRBJ1-3, the V gene TRBV30; D uncertain. The specimen was peripheral blood, collected in a trial of Ad26.COV2.S vaccine versus placebo. The receptor was isolated from a person between 18 and 65 years old who received the Ad26.COV2.S COVID-19 vaccine or a placebo. The CDR3 DNA is TGTGCCTGGAGTGAAGGAAACACCATATATTTT. Translating it yields CAWSEGNTIYF. The whole variable domain, filled in from reference TRBV30 and TRBJ1-3, reads SQTIHQWPATLVQPVGSPLSLECTVEGTSNPNLYWYRQAAGRGLQLLFYSVGIGQISSEVPQNLSASRPQDRQFILSSKKLLLSDSGFYLCAWSEGNTIYFGEGSWLTVV.